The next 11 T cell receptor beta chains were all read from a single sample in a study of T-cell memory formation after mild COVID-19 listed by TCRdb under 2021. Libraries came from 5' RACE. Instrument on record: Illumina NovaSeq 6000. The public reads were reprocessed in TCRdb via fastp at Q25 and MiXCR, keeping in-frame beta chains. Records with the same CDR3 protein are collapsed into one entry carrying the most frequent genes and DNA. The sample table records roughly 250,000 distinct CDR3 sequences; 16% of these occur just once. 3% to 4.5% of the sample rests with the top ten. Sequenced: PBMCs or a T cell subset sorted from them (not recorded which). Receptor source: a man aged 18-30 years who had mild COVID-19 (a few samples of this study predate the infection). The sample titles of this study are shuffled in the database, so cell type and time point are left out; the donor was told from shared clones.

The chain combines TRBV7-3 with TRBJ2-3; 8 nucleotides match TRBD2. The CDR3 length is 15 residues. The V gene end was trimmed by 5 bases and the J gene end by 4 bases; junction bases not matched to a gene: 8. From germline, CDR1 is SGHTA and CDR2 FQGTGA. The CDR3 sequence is CASSPGRGAADTQYF. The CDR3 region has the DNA TGTGCCAGCAGCCCAGGGCGGGGGGCGGCAGATACGCAGTATTTT. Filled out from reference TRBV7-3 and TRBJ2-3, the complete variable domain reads GAGVSQTPSNKVTEKGKYVELRCDPISGHTALYWYRQSLGQGPEFLIYFQGTGAADDSGLPNDRFFAVRPEGSVSTLKIQRTERGDSAVYLCASSPGRGAADTQYFGPGTRLTVL.

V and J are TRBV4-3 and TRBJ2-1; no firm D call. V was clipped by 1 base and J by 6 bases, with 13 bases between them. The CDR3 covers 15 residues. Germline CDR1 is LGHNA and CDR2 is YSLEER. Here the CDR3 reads CASSQVSKPLNEQFF. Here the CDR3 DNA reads TGCGCCAGCAGCCAAGTTTCTAAACCTCTCAATGAGCAGTTCTTC.

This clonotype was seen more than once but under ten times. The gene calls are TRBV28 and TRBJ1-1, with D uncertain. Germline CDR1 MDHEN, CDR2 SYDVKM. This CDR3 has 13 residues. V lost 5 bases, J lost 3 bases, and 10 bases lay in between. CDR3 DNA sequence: TGTGCCAGCAGTGCCGTAGTGGACACTGAAGCTTTCTTT. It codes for CASSAVVDTEAFF.

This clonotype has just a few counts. CDR3 sequence reads: CSVLTGENEKLFF. CDR3 DNA: TGCAGTGTCCTAACAGGGGAGAATGAAAAACTGTTTTTT. The rearrangement uses TRBV20-1 and TRBJ1-4; 7 bases match TRBD1. V was pared by 7 bases and J by 5 bases, with 7 bases of the junction left unmatched. This CDR3 has 13 residues. Germline V gene data show CDR1 as DFQATT and CDR2 as SNEGSKA (reference sequence).

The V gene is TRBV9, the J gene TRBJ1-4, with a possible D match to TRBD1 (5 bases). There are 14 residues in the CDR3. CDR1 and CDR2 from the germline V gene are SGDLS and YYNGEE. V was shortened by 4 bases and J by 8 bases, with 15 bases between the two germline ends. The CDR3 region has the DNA TGTGCCAGCAGCCGGGGGAACCGAGACGAAAAACTGTTTTTT. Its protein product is CASSRGNRDEKLFF.

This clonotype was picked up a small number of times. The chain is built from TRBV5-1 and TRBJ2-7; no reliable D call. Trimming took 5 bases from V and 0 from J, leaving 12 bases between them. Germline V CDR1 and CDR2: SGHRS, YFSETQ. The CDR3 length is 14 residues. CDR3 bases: TGCGCCAGCAGGGTCGACGGCAGCTCCTACGAGCAGTACGTC. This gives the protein CASRVDGSSYEQYV.

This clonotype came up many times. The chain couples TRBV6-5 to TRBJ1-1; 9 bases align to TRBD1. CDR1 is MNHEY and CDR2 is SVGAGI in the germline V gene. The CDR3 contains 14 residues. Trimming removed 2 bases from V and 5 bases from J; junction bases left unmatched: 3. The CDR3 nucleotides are TGTGCCAGCAGTTACGACAGGGGGGGGACTGAAGCTTTCTTT. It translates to CASSYDRGGTEAFF.

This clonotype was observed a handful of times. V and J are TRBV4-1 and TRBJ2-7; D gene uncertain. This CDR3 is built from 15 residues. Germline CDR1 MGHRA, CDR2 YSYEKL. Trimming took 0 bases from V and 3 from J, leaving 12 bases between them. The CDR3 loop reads CASSQDLRVRYEQYV. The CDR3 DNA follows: TGCGCCAGCAGCCAAGATTTAAGGGTTCGCTACGAGCAGTACGTC.

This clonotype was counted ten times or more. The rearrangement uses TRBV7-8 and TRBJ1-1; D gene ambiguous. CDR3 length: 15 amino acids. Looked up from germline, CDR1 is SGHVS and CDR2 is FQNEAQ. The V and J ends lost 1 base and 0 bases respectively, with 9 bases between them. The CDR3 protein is CASSLGVRVNTEAFF. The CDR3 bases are TGTGCCAGCAGCTTAGGCGTCAGAGTGAACACTGAAGCTTTCTTT.

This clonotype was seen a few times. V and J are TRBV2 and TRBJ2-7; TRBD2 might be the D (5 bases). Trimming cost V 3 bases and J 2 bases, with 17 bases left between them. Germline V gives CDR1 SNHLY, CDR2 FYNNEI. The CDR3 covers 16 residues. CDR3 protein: CASSDSGIAGTYEQYF. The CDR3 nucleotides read TGTGCCAGCAGTGACTCGGGGATTGCGGGTACCTACGAGCAGTACTTC.

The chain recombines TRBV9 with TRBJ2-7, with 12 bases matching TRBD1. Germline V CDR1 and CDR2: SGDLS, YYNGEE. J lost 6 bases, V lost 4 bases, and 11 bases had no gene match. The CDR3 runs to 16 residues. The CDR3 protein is CASSPPWGTGGSEQYF. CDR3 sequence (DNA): TGTGCCAGCAGCCCGCCGTGGGGGACAGGGGGCTCCGAGCAGTACTTC.